The 24 T cell receptor beta chains below were found in one sample sequenced in a study of CD8 T cells in Susac syndrome. RNA was extracted with the RNeasy kit, and a quantity of about 0.45 to 1 ug was reverse transcribed using random hexamers. TCRdb analysed the immunoSEQ multiplex PCR reads with MiXCR anew, one entry per CDR3 protein. The profile shows some 120,000 distinct CDR3 sequences, approximately 93% of them singletons. Source material: CD8+ T cells from PBMCs. These receptors originate from a human donor with multiple sclerosis.

The chain has TRBV4-1 and TRBJ2-1, with TRBD2 as a possible D gene (6 bases). CDR1 is MGHRA and CDR2 is YSYEKL in the germline V gene. This CDR3 region has 16 residues. Trimming took off 4 bases at V and 8 bases at J, with 21 bases between the two ends. The CDR3 sequence: CASSPRPDGRKDEQFF. The CDR3 nucleotides are TGCGCCAGCAGCCCCCGACCCGACGGGAGAAAGGATGAGCAGTTCTTC.

This clonotype was counted a single time. The chain employs TRBV13 and TRBJ2-1; TRBD1 aligns across 9 bases. CDR3 size: 18 residues. The germline CDR1 and CDR2 sequences are PRHDT and FYEKMQ (reference sequence). Trimming at V came to 5 bases and at J to 8 bases, leaving 19 bases not matched to a gene. The CDR3 nucleotides read TGTGCCAGCAGCGGAGGGGGACAGGGACCGGATTCCGGCGATGAGCAGTTCTTC. Protein: CASSGGGQGPDSGDEQFF.

J is TRBJ1-5 and V is TRBV27; D is ambiguous. V gave up 0 bases and J gave up 5 bases, with 8 bases separating them. This CDR3 is built from 14 residues. CDR1 MNHEY and CDR2 SMNVEV come from the germline V gene (reference sequence). This CDR3 reads CASSLSTSYQPQHF. CDR3 bases: TGTGCCAGCAGTTTATCGACAAGTTATCAGCCCCAGCATTTT.

The chain combines TRBV12-3 or TRBV12-4 with TRBJ2-5, with D tentatively TRBD2 (7 bases). The V and J ends lost 3 bases and 4 bases respectively, with 12 bases between them. The CDR3 is 14 residues long. The CDR3 spells CASSLRGGRETQYF. The DNA of the CDR3 is TGTGCCAGCAGTTTGAGGGGGGGCCGAGAGACCCAGTACTTC.

The chain carries TRBV7-9 and TRBJ2-3, with D maybe TRBD2 (5 bases). The V end lost 4 bases, the J end lost 0 bases, and 11 bases lay between the germline ends. Germline V gene lookup returns CDR1 SEHNR and CDR2 FQNEAQ (reference sequence). CDR3 length: 15 residues. The CDR3, as DNA: TGTGCCAGCAGCTCCAGGACTGCGAGCACAGATACGCAGTATTTT. The encoded protein is CASSSRTASTDTQYF.

V usage is TRBV4-2 and J usage is TRBJ2-1; D ambiguous. Germline values: CDR1 LGHNA, CDR2 YNFKEQ. V shed 4 bases and J shed 5 bases, with 9 bases lying between them. The CDR3 totals 13 residues. CDR3 nucleotide sequence: TGTGCCAGCAGCCTCGGACCCGACAATGAGCAGTTCTTC. It yields the protein CASSLGPDNEQFF.

The chain has TRBV10-3 and TRBJ2-1; 8 positions agree with TRBD2. The CDR3 is made up of 16 amino acids. Germline lookup yields CDR1 ENHRY and CDR2 SYGVKD. J lost 1 base, V lost 5 bases, and 7 bases had no gene match. As DNA, the CDR3 is TGTGCCATCAGTATAAACAAGCGGGAGTCCTACAATGAGCAGTTCTTC. This gives the protein CAISINKRESYNEQFF.

This clonotype was seen only once. CDR3 in amino acids: CASSQSAAGNTIYF. The CDR3 nucleotides read TGTGCCAGCAGCCAATCGGCCGCCGGAAACACCATATATTTT. This chain links TRBV16 with TRBJ1-3; D is unclear. V was shortened by 0 bases and J by 4 bases, with 7 bases between the two germline ends. Germline V lookup: CDR1 KGHSY, CDR2 FQNENV. This CDR3 is built from 14 residues.

The chain employs TRBV9 and TRBJ1-2; maybe TRBD1 (6 bases). Germline CDR1 and CDR2: SGDLS and YYNGEE. The CDR3 spans 14 residues. The V end was cut by 7 bases, the J end by 0 bases, with 13 bases between. The CDR3 DNA reads TGTGCCAGCGGGGGGGGCGGATCTAACTATGGCTACACCTTC. Translated, it gives CASGGGGSNYGYTF.

A single count supports this clonotype. J is TRBJ1-1 and V is TRBV24-1, with D tentatively TRBD1 (6 bases). The germline V and J ends were trimmed by 5 bases and 5 bases, with 11 bases remaining between them. CDR1 is KGHDR, CDR2 SFDVKD, per germline. The CDR3 runs to 13 residues. The CDR3 bases are TGTGCCACCAGTGCAGGGGTGGAAACTGAAGCTTTCTTT. This codes for CATSAGVETEAFF.

This chain's CDR3 is CATGAGKISYEQYV. In nucleotides, the CDR3 is TGTGCCACCGGGGCAGGCAAGATCTCCTACGAGCAGTACGTC. The chain is built from TRBV6-1 and TRBJ2-7; TRBD1 or TRBD2 may be the D gene (5 bases each). Trimming pared 10 bases from V and 0 bases from J, leaving 16 bases between. This CDR3 is 14 amino acids long. Germline CDR1 reads MNHNS; CDR2 reads SASEGT.

This clonotype is a singleton in its sample. CDR3: CAGGQSSYNEQFF. The CDR3 nucleotides read TGTGCCGGTGGGCAGAGCTCCTACAATGAGCAGTTCTTC. V usage is TRBV10-3 and J usage is TRBJ2-1; no clear D. Germline CDR1 ENHRY, CDR2 SYGVKD. V was cut by 11 bases and J by 0 bases, with 11 bases left in between. CDR3 length: 13 residues.

The chain links TRBV5-1 to TRBJ2-2; D perhaps matches TRBD2 (6 bases). Germline V CDR1 and CDR2: SGHRS, YFSETQ. This CDR3 spans 18 amino acids. The V and J ends lost 0 bases and 5 bases respectively, with 20 bases between them. The CDR3 coding sequence is TGCGCCAGCAGCTTGGCGTTTCCGGGAAACGCGGGGACCGGGGAGCTGTTTTTT. Translating it yields CASSLAFPGNAGTGELFF.

The chain combines TRBV4-1 with TRBJ2-1; 7 positions agree with TRBD2. The V and J ends lost 0 bases and 10 bases, in that order; junction bases with no gene match: 6. This CDR3 spans 14 amino acids. The germline V gene encodes CDR1 MGHRA and CDR2 YSYEKL. CDR3 residues: CASSQDNSGSEQFF. In nucleotides, the CDR3 is TGCGCCAGCAGCCAAGATAATAGCGGGTCGGAGCAGTTCTTC.

CDR3 coding DNA: TGCGCCAGCAGCCAAGCCGCCCCAGGGGGCGCGACCGGGGAGCTGTTTTTT. Protein sequence: CASSQAAPGGATGELFF. V is TRBV4-1 and J is TRBJ2-2; 8 bases line up with TRBD1. Per germline, CDR1 MGHRA and CDR2 YSYEKL. The ends lost 1 base at V and 5 bases at J; junction bases unmatched: 9. The CDR3 spans 17 residues.

This chain uses TRBV29-1 with TRBJ2-1; D remains ambiguous. The germline V and J ends were trimmed by 4 bases and 4 bases, with 11 bases remaining between them. The CDR3 runs 13 residues. The germline gives CDR1 SQVTM, CDR2 ANQGSEA. CDR3 nucleotides: TGCAGCGTTGGATCAAATGCGTACAATGAGCAGTTCTTC. Translation gives CSVGSNAYNEQFF.

The gene calls are TRBV3-1 and TRBJ2-1; D perhaps matches TRBD2 (5 bases). Germline CDR1 and CDR2: LGHDT and YNNKEL (reference sequence). This CDR3 comprises 15 residues. V was pared by 5 bases and J by 8 bases, with 19 bases between. CDR3 sequence reads: CASSAHRTGQYEQFF. The CDR3 DNA reads as TGTGCCAGCAGCGCCCACCGGACTGGGCAGTATGAGCAGTTCTTC.

The V and J genes are TRBV6-5 and TRBJ2-3; no reliable D call. Trimming pared 6 bases from V and 4 bases from J, leaving 11 bases between. The CDR3 has 13 amino acids. CDR1 and CDR2 (germline): MNHEY, SVGAGI. The CDR3 loop is CASRGLPADTQYF. CDR3 nucleotide sequence: TGTGCCAGCAGGGGTTTACCCGCAGATACGCAGTATTTT.

This CDR3 reads CASSAGAEQFF. Written as DNA, the CDR3 is TGTGCCAGCAGCGCCGGGGCAGAGCAGTTCTTC. The chain is built from TRBV9 and TRBJ2-1; D might be TRBD1 or TRBD2, each matching 5 bases. Germline CDR1 and CDR2: SGDLS and YYNGEE. V shed 3 bases and J shed 10 bases, with 8 bases lying between them. This CDR3 spans 11 amino acids.

The chain uses TRBV28 and TRBJ1-3; 9 nucleotides line up with TRBD1. This CDR3 comprises 13 residues. The V gene's germline CDR1 is MDHEN and CDR2 SYDVKM. V was clipped by 10 bases and J by 8 bases; unmatched bases: 9. The DNA for the CDR3 is TGTGCCACCTCCGGGACAGGGAAGGACACCATATATTTT. This sequence encodes CATSGTGKDTIYF.

The V gene is TRBV9, the J gene TRBJ2-7, with 10 bases matching TRBD2. With V trimmed by 2 bases and J by 1 base, 6 bases remained unmatched. CDR3 size: 16 residues. The germline V gene encodes CDR1 SGDLS and CDR2 YYNGEE. Here the CDR3 DNA reads TGTGCCAGCAGCGTGGCTAGCGGGGGAGTTTCCTACGAGCAGTACTTC. This translates into CASSVASGGVSYEQYF. The full variable domain, completed using reference TRBV9 and TRBJ2-7, is DSGVTQTPKHLITATGQRVTLRCSPRSGDLSVYWYQQSLDQGLQFLIQYYNGEERAKGNILERFSAQQFPDLHSELNLSSLELGDSALYFCASSVASGGVSYEQYFGPGTRLTVT.

V and J are TRBV4-1 and TRBJ2-7; no reliable D call. Germline loops: CDR1 MGHRA, CDR2 YSYEKL. The germline V and J ends were trimmed by 4 bases and 3 bases, with 10 bases remaining between them. The length of the CDR3 is 13 residues. CDR3 protein: CASSPGPDYEQYV. The CDR3 region has the DNA TGCGCCAGCAGCCCAGGACCGGACTACGAGCAGTACGTC.

This chain joins TRBV4-1 and TRBJ1-6, with D uncertain. V dropped 0 bases and J dropped 12 bases, with 9 bases sitting between them. This CDR3 comprises 13 residues. In germline, CDR1 is MGHRA, CDR2 YSYEKL. CDR3 protein: CASSQDAARPLHF. CDR3 coding DNA: TGCGCCAGCAGCCAAGATGCAGCGCGACCCCTCCACTTT.

The V gene is TRBV7-9, the J gene TRBJ2-2; TRBD1 is a possible D gene (6 bases). The germline CDR1 and CDR2 sequences are SEHNR and FQNEAQ (reference sequence). The CDR3 is 15 amino acids. V was pared by 2 bases and J by 0 bases, with 7 bases between. The CDR3 sequence: CASSLTGSNTGELFF. The CDR3 coding sequence is TGTGCCAGCAGCTTAACAGGGTCGAACACCGGGGAGCTGTTTTTT. The complete variable domain, with remaining parts taken from reference TRBV7-9 and TRBJ2-2, reads DTGVSQNPRHKITKRGQNVTFRCDPISEHNRLYWYRQTLGQGPEFLTYFQNEAQLEKSRLLSDRFSAERPKGSFSTLEIQRTEQGDSAMYLCASSLTGSNTGELFFGEGSRLTVL.